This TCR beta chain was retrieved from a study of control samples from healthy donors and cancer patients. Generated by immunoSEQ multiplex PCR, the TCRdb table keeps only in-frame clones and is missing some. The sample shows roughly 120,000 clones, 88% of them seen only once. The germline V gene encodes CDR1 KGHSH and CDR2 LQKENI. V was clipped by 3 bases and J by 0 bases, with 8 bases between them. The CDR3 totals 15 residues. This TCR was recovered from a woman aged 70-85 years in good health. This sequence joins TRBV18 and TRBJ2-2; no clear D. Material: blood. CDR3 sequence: CASSPPSANTGELFF. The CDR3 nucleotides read TGTGCCAGCTCACCGCCTTCGGCGAACACCGGGGAGCTGTTTTTT.